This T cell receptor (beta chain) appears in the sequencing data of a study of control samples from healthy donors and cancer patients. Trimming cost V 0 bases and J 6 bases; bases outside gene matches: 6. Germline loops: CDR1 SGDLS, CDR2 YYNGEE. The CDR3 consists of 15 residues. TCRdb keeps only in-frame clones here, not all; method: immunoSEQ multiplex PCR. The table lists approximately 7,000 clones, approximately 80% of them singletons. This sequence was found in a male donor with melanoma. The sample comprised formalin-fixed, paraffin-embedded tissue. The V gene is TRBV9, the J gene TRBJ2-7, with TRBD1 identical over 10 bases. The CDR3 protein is CASSVGDRGPREQYF. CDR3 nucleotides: TGTGCCAGCAGCGTAGGGGACAGGGGTCCTCGCGAGCAGTACTTC. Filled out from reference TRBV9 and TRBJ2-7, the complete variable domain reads DSGVTQTPKHLITATGQRVTLRCSPRSGDLSVYWYQQSLDQGLQFLIQYYNGEERAKGNILERFSAQQFPDLHSELNLSSLELGDSALYFCASSVGDRGPREQYFGPGTRLTVT.